The following is a TCR beta chain sequence with its context. The CDR3 is made up of 14 amino acids. The germline CDR1 and CDR2 sequences are SGHNT and YYREEE (reference sequence). With 4 bases clipped from V and 5 bases from J, the junction kept 6 bases outside the gene matches. A quantity of about 0.5 to 1 ug RNA underwent reverse transcription using random hexamers. The TCR beta CDR3 was amplified by immunoSEQ multiplex PCR across 54 Vbeta, 13 Jbeta. Using its own MiXCR run on the immunoSEQ multiplex PCR reads, TCRdb lists one record per CDR3 protein. This table has hundreds of thousands of distinct CDR3 sequences, 93% appearing once. This sample is part of a study of CD8 T cells in Susac syndrome. The authors negatively isolated CD8+ and CD4+ T cells and FACS-enriched TEMRA cells.

This chain connects TRBV5-4 to TRBJ1-1; 9 nucleotides match TRBD1. The sequenced sample was CD4+ T cells from PBMCs. The TCR was taken from a human donor with multiple sclerosis. The CDR3 DNA reads as TGTGCCAGCAGCCTACAGGGGGCTGGTACTGAAGCTTTCTTT. Translation: CASSLQGAGTEAFF.